This T cell receptor (beta chain) was obtained from a study of CD8+CD57+ T cells in acquired aplastic anemia. Study findings and constraints: The CD8+CD57+ cells of patients were less diverse than their total CD4+ and CD8+ pools.

Individuals selected for sequencing had exhibited CD8+CD57+ cell expansion on flow cytometry. TCR beta VDJ and CDR3 were profiled, and genomic DNA was the template. TCRdb re-called the reads through MiXCR, storing one row per CDR3 protein. The sample lists about 20,000 distinct CDR3 sequences, approximately 37% seen once, with approximately 89% in the top ten. Germline V gives CDR1 SGHRS, CDR2 YFSETQ. The CDR3 is 14 amino acids. V lost 0 bases to trimming and J lost 2 bases, with 9 bases between them. This clonotype was detected a few times. Its antigen remains unknown. The sequencing sample was made of CD8+CD57+ T cells sorted from PBMCs. Subset: bead-enriched CD8+CD57+ effector memory T cells from SAA patients. This sequence originates from a human donor with aplastic anemia. This rearrangement joins TRBV5-1 to TRBJ2-7; D is possibly TRBD1 (5 bases). The CDR3 region has the DNA TGCGCCAGCAGCTTGGACAGGCCTACCTACGAGCAGTACTTC. Protein sequence: CASSLDRPTYEQYF.